Listed below are T cell receptor beta chains from one sample, sequenced in a study of T cell responses to AZD1222 COVID-19 vaccine. The table came from immunoSEQ multiplex PCR; TCRdb's copy has only in-frame clones and leaves some out. The repertoire holds some 180,000 clones, with around nine tenths as singletons. The sample here was peripheral blood, taken on day 0 of AZD1222 vaccination. These receptors were taken from an adult in good health. The CDR3 runs from the conserved cysteine through the conserved F or W. D genes are given only for firm matches. Clone size is shown for a subset of rows, as once, few, many or a class of expanded clone.

j_call d_call clone_size v_call cdr3_aa cdr3_nt
TRBJ1-1 NA NA TRBV5-1 CASRYAVRDTEAFF TGCGCCAGCAGATATGCCGTAAGAGACACTGAAGCTTTCTTT
TRBJ2-5 NA NA TRBV7-3 CASSLRGLGSLETQYF TGTGCCAGCAGCTTAAGAGGTCTGGGGAGTCTTGAGACCCAGTACTTC
TRBJ2-3 TRBD2 NA TRBV5-1 CASSSYGTSETDTQYF TGCGCCAGCAGCTCTTACGGGACTAGCGAGACAGATACGCAGTATTTT
TRBJ2-3 NA NA TRBV7-3 CASSLTSGTDTQYF TGTGCCAGCAGCTTAACGTCTGGCACAGATACGCAGTATTTT
TRBJ1-4 NA NA TRBV5-3 CARSLQGGRTLNEKLFF TGTGCCAGAAGCTTACAGGGCGGACGGACCCTTAATGAAAAACTGTTTTTT
TRBJ1-2 NA NA TRBV10-3 CAATPRDTEGYTF TGTGCCGCAACCCCCCGGGACACGGAGGGCTACACCTTC
TRBJ1-1 TRBD1 NA TRBV7-8 CASSSGTGVGNTEAFF TGTGCCAGCAGCTCCGGGACAGGGGTTGGGAACACTGAAGCTTTCTTT
TRBJ2-7 NA NA TRBV9 CASSVSDILLPRDEQYF TGTGCCAGCAGCGTCTCAGATATACTCCTCCCCAGGGACGAGCAGTACTTC
TRBJ1-5 TRBD1 NA TRBV18 CASSPQGTGGSQPQHF TGTGCCAGCTCACCACAGGGGACAGGCGGTAGTCAGCCCCAGCATTTT
TRBJ2-3 NA NA TRBV19 CASGVTGERTQYF TGTGCCAGTGGGGTAACGGGAGAGCGGACGCAGTATTTT
TRBJ2-1 TRBD2 NA TRBV19 CASSILGSGGRAYNEQFF TGTGCCAGTAGTATTCTGGGAAGTGGCGGGAGGGCCTACAATGAGCAGTTCTTC
TRBJ1-2 NA once TRBV20-1 CSARGLGDTF TGCAGTGCTAGAGGGCTTGGGGACACCTTC
TRBJ1-2 TRBD1 NA TRBV3-1/TRBV3-2 CASSQGQPVLTF TGTGCCAGCAGCCAGGGACAGCCCGTTCTCACCTTC
TRBJ2-5 NA once TRBV24-1 CATSDPQKETQYF TGTGCCACCAGTGACCCCCAAAAAGAGACCCAGTACTTC
TRBJ2-3 NA NA TRBV29-1 CSLSLADTQYF TGCAGCTTATCATTGGCAGATACGCAGTATTTT
TRBJ1-2 NA NA TRBV7-8 CASSLSVTAKGGYTF TGTGCCAGCAGCTTAAGCGTAACGGCTAAGGGAGGCTACACCTTC
TRBJ1-1 NA NA TRBV5-4 CASSLREERYTEAFF TGTGCCAGCAGCCTAAGAGAAGAGAGGTACACTGAAGCTTTCTTT
TRBJ2-1 NA NA TRBV5-1 CASSLRDEQFF TGCGCCAGCAGCTTACGTGATGAGCAGTTCTTC
TRBJ1-2 TRBD1 NA TRBV6-5 CASRIQGARGYTF TGTGCCAGCAGGATTCAGGGGGCGCGAGGCTACACCTTC
TRBJ1-2 NA NA TRBV4-3 CASSQDSSYGYTF TGCGCCAGCAGCCAAGACTCCAGCTATGGCTACACCTTC
TRBJ2-7 TRBD2 NA TRBV29-1 CSVVNGLAGSRYEQYF TGCAGCGTTGTTAACGGACTAGCGGGATCACGATACGAGCAGTACTTC
TRBJ1-2 NA NA TRBV18 CASSPSMRVRANYGYTF TGTGCCAGCTCACCGAGCATGAGGGTGCGAGCTAACTATGGCTACACCTTC
TRBJ2-3 TRBD2 NA TRBV27 CASSLRAGGLDTQYF TGTGCCAGCAGTTTAAGAGCGGGAGGCCTAGATACGCAGTATTTT
TRBJ1-1 NA NA TRBV27 CASSYRGGTEAFF TGTGCCAGCAGTTACCGGGGGGGAACTGAAGCTTTCTTT
TRBJ1-6 TRBD1 NA TRBV30 CAWSSLGGSIATLHF TGTGCCTGGAGTTCCTTAGGGGGCAGCATCGCGACCCTCCACTTT
TRBJ2-2 TRBD2 NA TRBV7-7 CASSLAGFTGELFF TGTGCTAGCAGCTTAGCGGGCTTCACCGGGGAGCTGTTTTTT
TRBJ2-2 NA few TRBV13 CASSPSLRGTRRSTGELFF TGTGCCAGCAGCCCCTCCCTACGCGGGACCCGGAGGTCAACCGGGGAGCTGTTTTTT
TRBJ2-1 TRBD1 NA TRBV28 CASSSGTGSYNEQFF TGTGCCAGCAGTTCTGGGACAGGGTCCTACAATGAGCAGTTCTTC
TRBJ1-1 NA NA TRBV30 CAWSVGSMNTEAFF TGTGCCTGGAGTGTAGGCAGCATGAACACTGAAGCTTTCTTT
TRBJ2-7 TRBD1 NA TRBV19 CASSLGGDRGRRQYF TGTGCCAGTAGTCTCGGGGGGGACAGGGGGCGTCGGCAGTACTTC
TRBJ2-2 TRBD2 few TRBV7-6 CASSFRLAANTGELFF TGTGCCAGCAGCTTTCGACTAGCCGCGAACACCGGGGAGCTGTTTTTT
TRBJ2-5 TRBD1 NA TRBV30 CAWSRDSPQETQYF TGTGCCTGGAGTAGGGACAGCCCCCAAGAGACCCAGTACTTC
TRBJ1-4 TRBD1 NA TRBV19 CASSIEGQVGGGEKLFF TGTGCCAGTAGTATTGAGGGACAGGTCGGCGGGGGTGAAAAACTGTTTTTT
TRBJ1-6 NA NA TRBV30 CAWSYKGAPPLHF TGTGCCTGGAGCTATAAAGGGGCACCACCCCTCCACTTT
TRBJ1-5 NA NA TRBV18 CASSPDRNAGQPQHF TGTGCCAGCTCACCTGATAGGAATGCCGGTCAGCCCCAGCATTTT
TRBJ1-2 NA NA TRBV28 CASSFLYGYTF TGTGCCAGCAGTTTCCTCTATGGCTACACCTTC
TRBJ2-1 NA NA TRBV27 CASSTGTPSYNEQFF TGTGCCAGCAGCACCGGGACTCCTTCCTACAATGAGCAGTTCTTC